This T cell receptor beta chain originates from a study of blood T cell repertoires in COVID-19. The CDR3 covers 15 residues. With 5 bases removed from V and 0 bases from J, the gap between germline ends came to 13 bases. Germline V gene sequence: CDR1 SGHTA, CDR2 FQGNSA. Generated by immunoSEQ multiplex PCR, the TCRdb table keeps only in-frame clones and is missing some. The sample has tens of thousands of clones; 80% to 90% are singletons. This TCR was recovered from a man in his sixties or seventies with active or convalescent COVID-19. The sequenced material came from peripheral blood. V gene TRBV7-2 combines with J gene TRBJ1-2; unclear D gene. The CDR3 DNA follows: TGTGCCAGCAGCCCGCAGGAATTAGCTAACTATGGCTACACCTTC. This translates into CASSPQELANYGYTF.